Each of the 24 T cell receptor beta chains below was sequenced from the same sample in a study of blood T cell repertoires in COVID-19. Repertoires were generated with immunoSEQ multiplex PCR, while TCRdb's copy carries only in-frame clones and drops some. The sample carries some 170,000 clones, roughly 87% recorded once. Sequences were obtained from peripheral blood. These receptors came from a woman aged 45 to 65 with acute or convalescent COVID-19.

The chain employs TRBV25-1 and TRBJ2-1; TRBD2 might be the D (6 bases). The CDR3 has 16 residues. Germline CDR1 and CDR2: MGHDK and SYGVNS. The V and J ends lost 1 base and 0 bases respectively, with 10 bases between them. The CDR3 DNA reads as TGTGCCAGCAGTGAATCAGGGCGGGGCTCCTACAATGAGCAGTTCTTC. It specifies CASSESGRGSYNEQFF.

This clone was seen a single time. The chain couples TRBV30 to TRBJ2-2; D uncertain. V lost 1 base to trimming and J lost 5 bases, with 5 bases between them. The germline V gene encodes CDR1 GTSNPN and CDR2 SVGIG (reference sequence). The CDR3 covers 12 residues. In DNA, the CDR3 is TGTGCCTGGAGTGCCCAGACCGGGGAGCTGTTTTTT. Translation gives CAWSAQTGELFF.

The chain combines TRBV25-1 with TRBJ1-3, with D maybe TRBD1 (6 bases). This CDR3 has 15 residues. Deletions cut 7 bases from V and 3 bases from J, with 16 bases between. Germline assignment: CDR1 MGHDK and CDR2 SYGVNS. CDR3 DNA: TGTGCCAGCACCGGGGGGGCTCTTAGTGGAAACACCATATATTTT. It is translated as CASTGGALSGNTIYF.

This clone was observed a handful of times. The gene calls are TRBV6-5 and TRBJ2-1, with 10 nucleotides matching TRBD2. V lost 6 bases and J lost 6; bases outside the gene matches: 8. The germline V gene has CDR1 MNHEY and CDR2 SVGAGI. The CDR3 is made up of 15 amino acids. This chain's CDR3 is CASRQTSGKGNEQFF. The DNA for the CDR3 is TGTGCCAGCAGGCAAACTAGCGGGAAAGGCAATGAGCAGTTCTTC.

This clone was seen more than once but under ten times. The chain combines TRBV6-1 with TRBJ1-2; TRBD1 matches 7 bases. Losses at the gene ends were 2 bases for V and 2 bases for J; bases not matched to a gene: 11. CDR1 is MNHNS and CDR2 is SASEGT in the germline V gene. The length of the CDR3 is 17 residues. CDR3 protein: CASSENGNRGPNYGYTF. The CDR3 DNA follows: TGTGCCAGCAGTGAAAACGGGAACAGGGGACCCAACTATGGCTACACCTTC.

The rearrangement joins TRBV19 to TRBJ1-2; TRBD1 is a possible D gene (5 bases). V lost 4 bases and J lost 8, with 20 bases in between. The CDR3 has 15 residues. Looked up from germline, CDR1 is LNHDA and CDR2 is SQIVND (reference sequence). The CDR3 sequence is CASSTRTEAGGGYTF. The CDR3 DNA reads TGTGCCAGTAGTACCAGGACGGAAGCCGGGGGAGGCTACACCTTC.

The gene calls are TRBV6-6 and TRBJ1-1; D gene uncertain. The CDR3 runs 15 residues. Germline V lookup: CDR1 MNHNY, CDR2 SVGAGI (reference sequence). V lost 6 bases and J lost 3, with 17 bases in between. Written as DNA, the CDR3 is TGTGCCAGCAGCCCAAGGGAGAGGTTTCACACTGAAGCTTTCTTT. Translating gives CASSPRERFHTEAFF.

CDR3 region: CAQSGVGYTF. The CDR3 DNA reads as TGTGCCCAGTCGGGGGTCGGCTACACCTTC. The V gene is TRBV30, the J gene TRBJ1-2; D perhaps matches TRBD1 (5 bases). V lost 8 bases, J lost 8 bases, and 12 bases lay in between. From germline, CDR1 is GTSNPN and CDR2 SVGIG (reference sequence). The CDR3 sequence is 10 residues long. Supplemented by reference TRBV30 and TRBJ1-2, the full variable domain reads SQTIHQWPATLVQPVGSPLSLECTVEGTSNPNLYWYRQAAGRGLQLLFYSVGIGQISSEVPQNLSASRPQDRQFILSSKKLLLSDSGFYLCAQSGVGYTFGSGTRLTVV.

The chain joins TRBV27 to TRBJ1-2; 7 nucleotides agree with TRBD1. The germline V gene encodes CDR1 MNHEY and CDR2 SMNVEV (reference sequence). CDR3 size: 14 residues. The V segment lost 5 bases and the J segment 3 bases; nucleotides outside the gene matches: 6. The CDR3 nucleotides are TGTGCCAGCAGTAATGCCGGGACAGACTATGGCTACACCTTC. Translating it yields CASSNAGTDYGYTF.

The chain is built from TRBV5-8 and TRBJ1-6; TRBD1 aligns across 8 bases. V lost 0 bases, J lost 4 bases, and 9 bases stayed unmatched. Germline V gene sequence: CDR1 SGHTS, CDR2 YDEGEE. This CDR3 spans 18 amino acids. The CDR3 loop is CASSLARRTGNYNSPLHF. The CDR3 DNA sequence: TGTGCCAGCAGCTTGGCCAGGAGGACAGGGAATTATAATTCACCCCTCCACTTT.

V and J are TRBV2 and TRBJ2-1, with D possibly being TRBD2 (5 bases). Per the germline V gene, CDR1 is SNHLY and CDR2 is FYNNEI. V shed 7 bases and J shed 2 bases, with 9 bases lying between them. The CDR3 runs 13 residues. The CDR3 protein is CASKLATYNEQFF. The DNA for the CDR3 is TGTGCCAGCAAGCTAGCCACCTACAATGAGCAGTTCTTC. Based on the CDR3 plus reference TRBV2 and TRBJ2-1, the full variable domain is EPEVTQTPSHQVTQMGQEVILRCVPISNHLYFYWYRQILGQKVEFLVSFYNNEISEKSEIFDDQFSVERPDGSNFTLKIRSTKLEDSAMYFCASKLATYNEQFFGPGTRLTVL.

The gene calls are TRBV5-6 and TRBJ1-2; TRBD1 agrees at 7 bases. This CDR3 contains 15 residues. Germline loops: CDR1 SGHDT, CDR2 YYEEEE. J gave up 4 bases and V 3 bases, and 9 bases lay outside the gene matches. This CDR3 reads CASSSWGTVTYGYTF. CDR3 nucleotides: TGTGCCAGCAGCTCATGGGGGACAGTGACCTATGGCTACACCTTC. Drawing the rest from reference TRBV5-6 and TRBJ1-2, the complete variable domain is DAGVTQSPTHLIKTRGQQVTLRCSPKSGHDTVSWYQQALGQGPQFIFQYYEEEERQRGNFPDRFSGHQFPNYSSELNVNALLLGDSALYLCASSSWGTVTYGYTFGSGTRLTVV.

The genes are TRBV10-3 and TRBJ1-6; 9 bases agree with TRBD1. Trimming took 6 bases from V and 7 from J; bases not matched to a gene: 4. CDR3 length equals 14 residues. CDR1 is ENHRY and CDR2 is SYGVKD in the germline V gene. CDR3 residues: CAIREQGANSPLHF. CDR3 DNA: TGTGCCATCAGGGAACAGGGGGCAAATTCACCCCTCCACTTT.

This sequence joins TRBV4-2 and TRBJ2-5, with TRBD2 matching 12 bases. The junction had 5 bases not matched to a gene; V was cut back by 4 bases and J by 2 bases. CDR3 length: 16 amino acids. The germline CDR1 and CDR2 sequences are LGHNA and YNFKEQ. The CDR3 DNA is TGTGCCAGCAGCCTAGACCTAGCGGGGGGGCAAGAGACCCAGTACTTC. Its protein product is CASSLDLAGGQETQYF.

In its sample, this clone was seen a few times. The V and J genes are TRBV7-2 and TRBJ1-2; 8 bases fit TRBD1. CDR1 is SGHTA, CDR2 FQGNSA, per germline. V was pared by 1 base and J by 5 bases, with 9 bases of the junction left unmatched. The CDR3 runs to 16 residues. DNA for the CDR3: TGTGCCAGCAGCTTAGTCCAGGGGGCGTTTAGTTATGGCTACACCTTC. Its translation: CASSLVQGAFSYGYTF.

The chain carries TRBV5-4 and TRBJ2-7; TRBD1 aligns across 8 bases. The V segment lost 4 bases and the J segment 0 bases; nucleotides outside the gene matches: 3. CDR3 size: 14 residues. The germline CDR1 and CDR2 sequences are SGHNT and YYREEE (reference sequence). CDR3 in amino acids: CASSPGTGSYEQYF. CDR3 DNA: TGTGCCAGCAGCCCCGGGACAGGCTCCTACGAGCAGTACTTC.

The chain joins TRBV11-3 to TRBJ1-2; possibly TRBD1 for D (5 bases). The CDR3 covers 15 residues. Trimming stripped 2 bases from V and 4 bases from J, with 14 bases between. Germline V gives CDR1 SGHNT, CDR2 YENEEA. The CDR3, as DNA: TGTGCCAGCAGCTTATTAGGAGGGACTCCCTATGGCTACACCTTC. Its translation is CASSLLGGTPYGYTF.

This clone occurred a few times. As DNA, the CDR3 is TGTGCCAGCAGGACTAACACCGGGGAGCTGTTTTTT. The encoded protein is CASRTNTGELFF. The chain employs TRBV3-1 (or the pseudogene TRBV3-2) and TRBJ2-2, with D unclear. The CDR3 runs 12 residues. CDR1 and CDR2 from the germline V gene are LGHDT and YNNKEL (reference sequence). V was cut by 6 bases and J by 2 bases, with 4 bases left in between.

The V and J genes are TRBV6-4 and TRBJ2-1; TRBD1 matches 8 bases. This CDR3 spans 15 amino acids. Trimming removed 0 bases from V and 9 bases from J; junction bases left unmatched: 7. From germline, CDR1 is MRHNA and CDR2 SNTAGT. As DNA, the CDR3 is TGTGCCAGCAGTGACTCGGTGACAGGGGTCAGTGAGCAGTTCTTC. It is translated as CASSDSVTGVSEQFF.

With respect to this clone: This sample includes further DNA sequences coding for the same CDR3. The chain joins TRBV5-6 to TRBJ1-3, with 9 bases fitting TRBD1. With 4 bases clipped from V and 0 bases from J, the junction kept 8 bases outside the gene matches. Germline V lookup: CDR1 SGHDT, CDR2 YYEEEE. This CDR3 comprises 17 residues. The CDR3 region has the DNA TGTGCCAGCAGCGGCCGGGGACAGGGCCCCTCTGGAAACACCATATATTTT. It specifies CASSGRGQGPSGNTIYF. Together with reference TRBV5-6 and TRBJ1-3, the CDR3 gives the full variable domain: DAGVTQSPTHLIKTRGQQVTLRCSPKSGHDTVSWYQQALGQGPQFIFQYYEEEERQRGNFPDRFSGHQFPNYSSELNVNALLLGDSALYLCASSGRGQGPSGNTIYFGEGSWLTVV.

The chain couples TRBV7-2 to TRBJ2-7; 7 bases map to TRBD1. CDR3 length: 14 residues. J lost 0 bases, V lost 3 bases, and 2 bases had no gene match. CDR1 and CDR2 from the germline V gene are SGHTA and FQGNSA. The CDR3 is CASSLRGHSYEQYF. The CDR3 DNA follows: TGTGCCAGCAGCTTGAGGGGGCACTCCTACGAGCAGTACTTC. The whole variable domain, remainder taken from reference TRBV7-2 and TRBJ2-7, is GAGVSQSPSNKVTEKGKDVELRCDPISGHTALYWYRQSLGQGLEFLIYFQGNSAPDKSGLPSDRFSAERTGGSVSTLTIQRTQQEDSAVYLCASSLRGHSYEQYFGPGTRLTVT.

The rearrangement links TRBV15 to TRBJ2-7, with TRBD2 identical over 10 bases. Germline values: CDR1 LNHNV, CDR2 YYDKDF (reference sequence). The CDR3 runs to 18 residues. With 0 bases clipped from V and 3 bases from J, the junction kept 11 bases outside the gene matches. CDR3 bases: TGTGCCACCAGCAGAGATAGGCTGACTAGCGGGCTCTACTACGAGCAGTACTTC. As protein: CATSRDRLTSGLYYEQYF.

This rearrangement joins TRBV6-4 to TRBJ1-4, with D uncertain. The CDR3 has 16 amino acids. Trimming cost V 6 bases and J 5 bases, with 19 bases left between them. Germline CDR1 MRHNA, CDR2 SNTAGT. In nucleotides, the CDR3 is TGTGCCAGCAGCGAGTCGGTCTTAGTTTTGAATGAAAAACTGTTTTTT. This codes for CASSESVLVLNEKLFF.

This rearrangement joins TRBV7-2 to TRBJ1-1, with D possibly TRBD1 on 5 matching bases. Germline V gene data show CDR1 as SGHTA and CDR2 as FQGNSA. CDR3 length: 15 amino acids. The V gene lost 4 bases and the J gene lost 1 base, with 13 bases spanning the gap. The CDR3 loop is CASSSKGDRNTEAFF. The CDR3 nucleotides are TGTGCCAGCAGCTCAAAGGGTGACAGGAACACTGAAGCTTTCTTT.